These 26 T cell receptor beta chains originate from one sample sequenced in a study of human T cells and chemical hapten exposure. Sample time point: patch test 2, 6 weeks after DPC sensitization. The treatment: therapeutic diphenylcyclopropenone sensitization with weekly scalp DPC. TCRdb recomputed calls from the RACE reads with MiXCR, one row per CDR3 protein. The sample gives 140,000 or so distinct CDR3 sequences, 12% of which show up once; 1.3% to 1.5% is in the top ten. This specimen was whole blood, taken in connection with sensitization to the hapten diphenylcyclopropenone (DPC). Receptors originate from a woman between 45 and 65 years old with alopecia areata. Some clones in this sample may be carry-over from other donors' samples.

This clonotype was seen only a few times. This chain connects TRBV28 to TRBJ2-7; D gene unclear. The germline CDR1 and CDR2 sequences are MDHEN and SYDVKM. The V and J ends lost 4 bases and 0 bases respectively, with 13 bases between them. The CDR3 runs to 15 residues. CDR3 sequence reads: CASSSGTVFSYEQYF. DNA of the CDR3: TGTGCCAGCAGTTCTGGTACGGTATTCTCCTACGAGCAGTACTTC.

Notes on this clonotype: This may be a read error, as it is one base from a much larger clone. This rearrangement joins TRBV7-3 to TRBJ1-2; a possible D gene is TRBD1 (5 bases). Per germline, CDR1 SGHTA and CDR2 FQGTGA. Trimming removed 6 bases from V and 6 bases from J, with 29 bases in between. The CDR3 totals 18 residues. The CDR3 bases are TGTGCCAGCAGTTTGGCAGGGAATCCGGAGATACGAGGGGATGGCTACACCTTC. Protein sequence: CASSLAGNPEIRGDGYTF. Filled out from reference TRBV7-3 and TRBJ1-2, the complete variable domain reads GAGVSQTPSNKVTEKGKYVELRCDPISGHTALYWYRQSLGQGPEFLIYFQGTGAADDSGLPNDRFFAVRPEGSVSTLKIQRTERGDSAVYLCASSLAGNPEIRGDGYTFGSGTRLTVV.

This clonotype came up a few times. The chain is built from TRBV30 and TRBJ2-2; 7 nucleotides align to TRBD1. The J segment lost 4 bases and the V segment lost 2 bases, leaving 7 bases of the junction unmatched. This CDR3 spans 15 amino acids. The germline CDR1 and CDR2 sequences are GTSNPN and SVGIG (reference sequence). The CDR3 bases are TGTGCCTGGAGTACAGGACAGGTTACCACCGGGGAGCTGTTTTTT. It yields the protein CAWSTGQVTTGELFF.

The chain carries TRBV7-8 and TRBJ2-7; unclear D gene. This CDR3 has 13 amino acids. Germline CDR1 and CDR2: SGHVS and FQNEAQ. V gave up 7 bases and J gave up 5 bases, with 15 bases separating them. CDR3 in amino acids: CASTLGNPNEQYF. The CDR3 DNA reads TGTGCCAGCACCCTTGGGAACCCTAACGAGCAGTACTTC.

Only a few counts were recorded for this clonotype. V usage is TRBV5-1 and J usage is TRBJ2-3; possibly TRBD2 for D (6 bases). Germline V gene data show CDR1 as SGHRS and CDR2 as YFSETQ. Trimming took 4 bases from V and 2 from J, leaving 11 bases between them. The CDR3 is made up of 14 amino acids. The CDR3 DNA reads TGCGCCAGCAGCCCAGGAGGGGTCACAGATACGCAGTATTTT. It translates to CASSPGGVTDTQYF.

The table lists this clonotype with a count of one. The chain has TRBV6-1 and TRBJ1-2; D is unclear. The CDR3 contains 13 residues. V was trimmed by 8 bases and J by 4 bases, leaving 14 bases between them. Per germline, CDR1 MNHNS and CDR2 SASEGT. The CDR3 protein is CASCAGSSYGYTF. Here the CDR3 DNA reads TGTGCCAGCTGTGCTGGGTCAAGCTATGGCTACACCTTC.

This clonotype was picked up many times. The V and J genes are TRBV5-1 and TRBJ2-5; D unclear. Germline V gene lookup returns CDR1 SGHRS and CDR2 YFSETQ. The CDR3 is 12 residues long. The V gene lost 3 bases and the J gene lost 2 bases, with 5 bases spanning the gap. CDR3 protein: CASSSTQETQYF. CDR3 coding DNA: TGCGCCAGCAGCTCCACTCAAGAGACCCAGTACTTC.

The table lists this clonotype with many counts. The chain uses TRBV6-2 or TRBV6-3 and TRBJ2-1; D unresolved. The CDR3 spans 14 residues. Trimming shortened V by 0 bases and J by 9 bases, and 12 bases separated the two germline ends. Germline values: CDR1 MNHEY, CDR2 SVGEGT. CDR3 in DNA: TGTGCCAGCAGTTACTCAGAACTAACTCGTGAGCAGTTCTTC. As protein: CASSYSELTREQFF.

This clonotype appeared many times. The gene calls are TRBV3-1 and TRBJ1-1, with TRBD1 matching 7 bases. V lost 0 bases and J lost 3; bases outside the gene matches: 4. Per germline, CDR1 LGHDT and CDR2 YNNKEL (reference sequence). The CDR3 runs 15 residues. The CDR3, as DNA: TGTGCCAGCAGCCAAGATCCCCAGGGGGACACTGAAGCTTTCTTT. Protein product: CASSQDPQGDTEAFF.

This clonotype showed up many times. V usage is TRBV9 and J usage is TRBJ1-5; the D gene is possibly TRBD1 (5 bases). The CDR3 length is 14 residues. Trimming shortened V by 3 bases and J by 2 bases, and 9 bases separated the two germline ends. CDR1 and CDR2 (germline): SGDLS, YYNGEE. In nucleotides, the CDR3 is TGTGCCAGCAGCGCAACAGGAGGCAATCAGCCCCAGCATTTT. Its protein is CASSATGGNQPQHF.

The rearrangement links TRBV6-6 to TRBJ2-1; 9 nucleotides agree with TRBD2. The CDR3 runs to 14 residues. Germline V gene sequence: CDR1 MNHNY, CDR2 SVGAGI (reference sequence). Trimming at V came to 6 bases and at J to 5 bases, leaving 5 bases not matched to a gene. The CDR3 sequence is CASRGAGGNNEQFF. The CDR3 nucleotides read TGTGCCAGCAGGGGGGCGGGAGGGAACAATGAGCAGTTCTTC.

This clonotype was seen repeatedly, ten times or more. This chain links TRBV9 with TRBJ2-3; 9 nucleotides align to TRBD2. CDR1 is SGDLS, CDR2 YYNGEE, per germline. CDR3 length equals 17 residues. The trim removed 4 bases at V and 4 bases at J, leaving 13 bases unmatched. The CDR3: CASSPDPASGKADTQYF. CDR3 bases: TGTGCCAGCAGCCCCGACCCTGCTAGCGGGAAGGCAGATACGCAGTATTTT.

This chain uses TRBV3-1 with TRBJ1-4; TRBD1 is a possible D gene (6 bases). This CDR3 comprises 13 residues. V lost 4 bases, J lost 8 bases, and 11 bases lay in between. Per germline, CDR1 LGHDT and CDR2 YNNKEL (reference sequence). CDR3 nucleotide sequence: TGTGCCAGCAGCCGGTGGACAGAAGAAAAACTGTTTTTT. This codes for CASSRWTEEKLFF.

The chain links TRBV20-1 to TRBJ2-7; 9 nucleotides line up with TRBD1. Germline CDR1 is DFQATT and CDR2 is SNEGSKA (reference sequence). The CDR3 contains 15 residues. The V gene end was trimmed by 5 bases and the J gene end by 2 bases; junction bases not matched to a gene: 10. In DNA, the CDR3 is TGCAGTGCTCCAAACAGGGGGCGGCAAACCTACGAGCAGTACTTC. Translated, it gives CSAPNRGRQTYEQYF.

This clonotype showed up just a few times. The rearrangement uses TRBV28 and TRBJ2-3; D gene unclear. Germline CDR1 is MDHEN and CDR2 is SYDVKM. The V end lost 1 base, the J end lost 0 bases, and 17 bases lay between the germline ends. The CDR3 contains 18 residues. CDR3: CASSLFLMLPPSTDTQYF. The CDR3 DNA reads as TGTGCCAGCAGTTTATTTCTTATGCTTCCTCCTAGCACAGATACGCAGTATTTT. Drawing the rest from reference TRBV28 and TRBJ2-3, the complete variable domain is DVKVTQSSRYLVKRTGEKVFLECVQDMDHENMFWYRQDPGLGLRLIYFSYDVKMKEKGDIPEGYSVSREKKERFSLILESASTNQTSMYLCASSLFLMLPPSTDTQYFGPGTRLTVL.

This clonotype was picked up many times. The chain recombines TRBV5-1 with TRBJ2-7, with 10 bases identical to TRBD2. Germline V gene sequence: CDR1 SGHRS, CDR2 YFSETQ. Trimming removed 4 bases from V and 6 bases from J; junction bases left unmatched: 7. CDR3 length: 14 residues. CDR3 coding DNA: TGCGCCAGCAGCGGGGGACTAGCGAGGGGCGAGCAGTACTTC. Protein sequence: CASSGGLARGEQYF. Filled out from reference TRBV5-1 and TRBJ2-7, the complete variable domain reads KAGVTQTPRYLIKTRGQQVTLSCSPISGHRSVSWYQQTPGQGLQFLFEYFSETQRNKGNFPGRFSGRQFSNSRSEMNVSTLELGDSALYLCASSGGLARGEQYFGPGTRLTVT.

The chain links TRBV6-5 to TRBJ1-3; D might be TRBD1 (6 bases). V lost 5 bases and J 0 bases, leaving 11 bases between the germline ends. Looked up from germline, CDR1 is MNHEY and CDR2 is SVGAGI. The length of the CDR3 is 15 residues. CDR3 DNA: TGTGCCAGCAGTGAGGACAGATACTCTGGAAACACCATATATTTT. It specifies CASSEDRYSGNTIYF.

In its sample, this clonotype was seen a few times. The rearrangement joins TRBV12-3 or TRBV12-4 to TRBJ2-5; the match to TRBD2 covers 11 bases. The CDR3 is 14 amino acids. J gave up 4 bases and V 4 bases, and 2 bases lay outside the gene matches. The DNA of the CDR3 is TGTGCCAGCAGTTCGACTAGCGGGACAGAGACCCAGTACTTC. This encodes CASSSTSGTETQYF.

This clonotype was observed many times. The chain employs TRBV7-9 and TRBJ2-5, with 7 bases fitting TRBD1. This CDR3 has 17 amino acids. The V and J ends lost 2 bases and 0 bases, in that order; junction bases with no gene match: 9. In germline, CDR1 is SEHNR, CDR2 FQNEAQ (reference sequence). The CDR3 spells CASSLRTGQRYQETQYF. The CDR3, as DNA: TGTGCCAGCAGCTTACGCACGGGACAGAGGTACCAAGAGACCCAGTACTTC.

Many counts were recorded for this clonotype. The CDR3 region has the DNA TGCAGCGTTCGGGAGGACAGCCAGAATGAAAAACTGTTTTTT. It codes for CSVREDSQNEKLFF. The chain employs TRBV29-1 and TRBJ1-4; weak D call: TRBD1 (6 bases). Germline V CDR1 and CDR2: SQVTM, ANQGSEA. V lost 5 bases and J lost 5, with 15 bases in between. The CDR3 consists of 14 residues.

This clonotype was recorded a few times. V gene TRBV6-6 combines with J gene TRBJ2-1; TRBD1 might be the D (5 bases). CDR1 is MNHNY and CDR2 is SVGAGI in the germline V gene (reference sequence). CDR3 size: 12 residues. The V end was cut by 5 bases, the J end by 8 bases, with 10 bases between. CDR3 nucleotide sequence: TGTGCCAGCAGTCAAATGACAGATGAGCAGTTCTTC. Translated, it gives CASSQMTDEQFF.

This clonotype was observed at least ten times. This chain links TRBV10-3 with TRBJ2-5; perhaps TRBD2 as D (5 bases). The CDR3 length is 13 residues. CDR1 is ENHRY, CDR2 SYGVKD, per germline. V lost 3 bases and J 3 bases, leaving 8 bases between the germline ends. This CDR3 reads CAISDGVEETQYF. CDR3 DNA: TGTGCCATCAGTGACGGGGTAGAAGAGACCCAGTACTTC.

This clonotype was recorded at least ten times. This sequence joins TRBV27 and TRBJ2-6, with 7 bases fitting TRBD1. Germline assignment: CDR1 MNHEY and CDR2 SMNVEV (reference sequence). The CDR3 sequence is 16 residues long. J was trimmed by 0 bases and V by 6 bases; bases with no gene match: 5. CDR3 amino acids: CASSPGQRSGANVLTF. The CDR3 DNA reads TGTGCCAGCAGCCCGGGACAGCGCTCTGGGGCCAACGTCCTGACTTTC.

The CDR3 loop reads CASSLGEETQYF. Here the CDR3 DNA reads TGTGCCAGCAGTTTAGGGGAAGAGACCCAGTACTTC. The J gene is TRBJ2-5, the V gene TRBV28; D remains ambiguous. V shed 2 bases and J shed 3 bases, with 4 bases lying between them. The length of the CDR3 is 12 residues. CDR1 MDHEN and CDR2 SYDVKM come from the germline V gene.

This clonotype showed up many times. The gene calls are TRBV6-4 and TRBJ1-5; no clear D gene. The CDR3 sequence is 13 residues long. The germline V and J ends were trimmed by 3 bases and 4 bases, with 7 bases remaining between them. Per germline, CDR1 MRHNA and CDR2 SNTAGT. CDR3 in amino acids: CASSEFGNQPQHF. In DNA form, the CDR3 reads TGTGCCAGCAGTGAGTTTGGGAATCAGCCCCAGCATTTT.

This clonotype was counted a few times. The V call is TRBV3-1, the J call TRBJ1-2, with TRBD1 matching 11 bases. The CDR3 contains 13 residues. Germline values: CDR1 LGHDT, CDR2 YNNKEL (reference sequence). Losses at the gene ends were 5 bases for V and 4 bases for J; bases not matched to a gene: 0. CDR3 DNA: TGTGCCAGCAGCGGGACAGGGGGCTATGGCTACACCTTC. Translating it yields CASSGTGGYGYTF.